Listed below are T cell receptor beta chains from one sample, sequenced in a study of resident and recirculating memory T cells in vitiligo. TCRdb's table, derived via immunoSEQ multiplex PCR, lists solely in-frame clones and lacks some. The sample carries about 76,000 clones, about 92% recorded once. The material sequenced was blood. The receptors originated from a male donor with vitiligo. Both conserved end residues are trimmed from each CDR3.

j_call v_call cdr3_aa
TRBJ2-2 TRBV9 ASSPRQGETGELF
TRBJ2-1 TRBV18 ASSPGLYNEQF
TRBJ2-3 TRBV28 ASRPYASGGLADTQY
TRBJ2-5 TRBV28 ASSFPGQETQY
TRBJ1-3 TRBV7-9 ASSSLGSSGNTIY
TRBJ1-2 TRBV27 ASSLSWGGDYGYT
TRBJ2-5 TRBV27 ASSSSPGGVKTQY
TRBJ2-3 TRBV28 ASSLMWQGASDTQY
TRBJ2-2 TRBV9 ASSADRWGNTGELF
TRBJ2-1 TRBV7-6 ASSLRQGATNHEQF
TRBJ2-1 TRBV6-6 ASRPPGATYNEQF
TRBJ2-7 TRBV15 ATSTASGPSEQY
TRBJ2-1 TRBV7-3 ASSSLRKRFNNEQF
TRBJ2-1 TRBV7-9 ATLLDSSYNEQF
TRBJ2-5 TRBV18 ASSDRVQETQY
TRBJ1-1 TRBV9 ASSDRHTPFDKNTEAF
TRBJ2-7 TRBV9 ASSVATGTYEQY
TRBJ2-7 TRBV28 ASTYRVHYEQY
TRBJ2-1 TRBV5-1 ASSSSGRASNEQF
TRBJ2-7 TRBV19 ASSISDSSYEQY
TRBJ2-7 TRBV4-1 ASSQVTPRGLGYEQY
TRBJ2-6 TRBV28 ASSLPGLAGVSGANVLT
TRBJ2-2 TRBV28 ASSTAANTGELF
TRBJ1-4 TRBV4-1 ASSQPPVVRLF
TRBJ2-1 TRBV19 ASSIRLADYNEQF
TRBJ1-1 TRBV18 ASSRTGTGVTEAF
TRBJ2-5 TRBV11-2 ASSTQVQETQY
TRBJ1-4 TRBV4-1 ASSQGTGLNEKLF
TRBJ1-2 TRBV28 ASSLPRGDYA
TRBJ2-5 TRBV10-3 AIRTSGNQETQY
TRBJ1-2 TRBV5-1 ASSIQGVGYT
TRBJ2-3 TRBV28 ASNPRLGLAGLMDTQY
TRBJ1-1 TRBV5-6 ASSFFSGVNTEAF
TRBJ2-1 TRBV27 ASSLTGTGYYNEQF
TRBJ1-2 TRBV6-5 ASSSRGGGYT
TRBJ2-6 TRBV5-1 ASSLGAQGANVLT
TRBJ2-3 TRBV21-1 ASSKRGQGALSDTQY
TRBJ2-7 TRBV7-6 ASSPGGLARSYEQY
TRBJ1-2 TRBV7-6 ASSVGQGEDGYT
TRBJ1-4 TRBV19 ASALLGGPGEKLF
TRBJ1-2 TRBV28 ASNQGRGRNYGYT
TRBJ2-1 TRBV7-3 ASSFGRDNEQF
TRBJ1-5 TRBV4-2 ASSQGVAGGSNQPQH